Listed below are T cell receptor beta chains from one sample, sequenced in a study of T cells in Graves' hyperthyroidism and ophthalmopathy. TCRdb ran MiXCR on the multiplex PCR reads and lists one entry per CDR3 protein. Of about 480,000 distinct CDR3 sequences listed, approximately 14% are singletons. The sample taken for sequencing was blood. These receptors were obtained from a woman younger than 30 with Graves' hyperthyroidism. CDR3s include the opening cysteine and the closing phenylalanine or tryptophan. A D gene is named only where the DNA matches it firmly. Clone size is shown for a subset of rows, as once, few, many or a class of expanded clone.

j_call clone_size cdr3_length d_call v_call cdr3_nt cdr3_aa
TRBJ2-1 - 18 TRBD2 TRBV9 TGTGCCAGCAGCGGGGCTAGCGGGAGCCGGAGCTCCTACAATGAGCAGTTCTTC CASSGASGSRSSYNEQFF
TRBJ2-3 many 14 - TRBV4-2 TGTGCCAGCAGCCAAGACAGGGGCACAGATACGCAGTATTTT CASSQDRGTDTQYF
TRBJ1-1 few 14 - TRBV12-5 TGTGCTAGTGGGGGGGGGGTGGTTGTCACTGAAGCTTTCTTT CASGGGVVVTEAFF
TRBJ2-1 few 14 - TRBV15 TGTGCCACCAGCAGAGATACAACAGGCAATGAGCAGTTCTTC CATSRDTTGNEQFF
TRBJ2-6 many 19 TRBD2 TRBV7-8 TGTGCCAGCAGCTTAGCGGGGACTAGCGGGAGTGCTGGGGCCAACGTCCTGACTTTC CASSLAGTSGSAGANVLTF
TRBJ2-3 many 13 - TRBV24-1 TGTGCCACCAGTGATATCCAGGGGGATACGCAGTATTTT CATSDIQGDTQYF
TRBJ2-5 many 13 TRBD1 TRBV2 TGTGCCAGCAGAGTTACAGGGGGTGAGACCCAGTACTTC CASRVTGGETQYF
TRBJ2-2 few 16 - TRBV5-1 TGCGCCAGCAGCTTGGTGGGGCGCAGGAACACCGGGGAGCTGTTTTTT CASSLVGRRNTGELFF
TRBJ1-6 - 14 - TRBV6-2/TRBV6-3 TGTGCCAGCAGTTTGAGGACAGCTAATTCACCCCTCCACTTT CASSLRTANSPLHF
TRBJ1-3 many 17 - TRBV7-3 TGTGCCAGCAGCCCGTGGGGGAGGGCTGGCTCTGGAAACACCATATATTTT CASSPWGRAGSGNTIYF
TRBJ2-4 many 15 - TRBV11-3 TGTGCCAGCAGCTCACCCTGGACATGGGAAAACATTCAGTACTTC CASSSPWTWENIQYF
TRBJ1-5 many 15 - TRBV18 TGTGCCAGCTCACGGGACATCCCGGGCAATCAGCCCCAGCATTTT CASSRDIPGNQPQHF
TRBJ1-1 many 14 - TRBV5-6 TGTGCCAGCAGTTTCGGTCAGAGGAACACTGAAGCTTTCTTT CASSFGQRNTEAFF
TRBJ2-1 many 16 TRBD2 TRBV5-4 TGTGCCAGCAGCTTGGTGGCTAGCGGCCTTAACAATGAGCAGTTCTTC CASSLVASGLNNEQFF
TRBJ2-4 - 19 TRBD2 TRBV3-1 TGTGCCAGGGGCCAAGAAACCGGGAGGGCCGATTGGACCAAAAACATTCAGTACTTC CARGQETGRADWTKNIQYF
TRBJ2-1 many 15 TRBD1 TRBV30 TGTGCCTGGAGTCTAGGACAGGGTAGGGCCAATGAGCAGTTCTTC CAWSLGQGRANEQFF
TRBJ2-3 few 15 TRBD1 TRBV5-1 TGCGCCAGCAGCTTGGCCGGACAGGGTCCAGATACGCAGTATTTT CASSLAGQGPDTQYF
TRBJ2-3 many 13 - TRBV5-1 TGCGCCAGCAGCATTAGACGGGCGGATACGCAGTATTTT CASSIRRADTQYF
TRBJ2-7 - 15 TRBD1 TRBV4-2 TGTGCCAGCAGCCAAGATCTCTGGGGACAGTACGAGCAGTACTTC CASSQDLWGQYEQYF
TRBJ2-1 - 14 TRBD2 TRBV7-9 TGTGCCAGCAGCTTAAATAGCGGGAAGGGTGAGCAGTTCTTC CASSLNSGKGEQFF
TRBJ2-1 few 15 - TRBV10-3 TGTGCCATCAGGGCCCGGGCGAGCTTAATCAATGAGCAGTTCTTC CAIRARASLINEQFF
TRBJ1-2 many 14 - TRBV12-3/TRBV12-4 TGTGCCAGTTACCCACTCTCGGCAATCGGTGGCTACACCTTC CASYPLSAIGGYTF
TRBJ2-2 - 13 - TRBV18 TGTGCCAGCTCACCGGGGCCTCGGAGGGAGCTGTTTTTT CASSPGPRRELFF
TRBJ2-2 - 16 TRBD1 TRBV5-1 TGCGCCAGCAGCTTACGACAGGGGGTTTTAACCGGGGAGCTGTTTTTT CASSLRQGVLTGELFF
TRBJ2-2 - 17 TRBD1 TRBV4-1 TGCGCCAGCAGCCAGGGGTACTTGACAGGGGGCACCGGGGAGCTGTTTTTT CASSQGYLTGGTGELFF
TRBJ2-1 - 17 TRBD2 TRBV9 TGTGCCAGCAGCGTAGATGGGGGGGGACTAGCGGGAGGAGAGCAGTTCTTC CASSVDGGGLAGGEQFF
TRBJ1-6 many 15 TRBD1 TRBV28 TGTGCCAGCATCGAGGGGGCAGGGAATAATTCACCCCTCCACTTT CASIEGAGNNSPLHF
TRBJ2-7 many 13 - TRBV12-3/TRBV12-4 TGTGCCAGCAGTTTGTTCGGTCTAGGGGAGCAGTACTTC CASSLFGLGEQYF
TRBJ1-2 - 15 TRBD1 TRBV7-9 TGTGCCAGCAGCGTACGACAGGGGGCCATCTATGGCTACACCTTC CASSVRQGAIYGYTF
TRBJ1-3 few 17 - TRBV18 TGTGCCAGCTCACCGAGCGGAGGGTCCATCTCTGGAAACACCATATATTTT CASSPSGGSISGNTIYF
TRBJ2-3 many 13 - TRBV2 TGTGCCAGCAGTGAAACCCCACCGGGAACGCAGTATTTT CASSETPPGTQYF
TRBJ2-2 few 11 - TRBV12-3/TRBV12-4 TGTGCCAGCCTTAGCGCCGGGGAGCTGTTTTTT CASLSAGELFF
TRBJ2-1 many 12 - TRBV5-1 TGCGCCAGCAGCTTGGATCCACGTGAGCAGTTCTTC CASSLDPREQFF
TRBJ1-4 many 13 - TRBV9 TGTGCCAGCAGCGTAGCTCCGGATGAAAAACTGTTTTTT CASSVAPDEKLFF
TRBJ1-5 few 17 TRBD1 TRBV4-1 TGCGCCAGCAGCCAAGCCGGGACAGGGGGTAGCAATCAGCCCCAGCATTTT CASSQAGTGGSNQPQHF
TRBJ1-1 many 16 - TRBV25-1 TGTGCCAGCAGTGATGCGATGGGGGCACTCAGCACTGAAGCTTTCTTT CASSDAMGALSTEAFF
TRBJ1-5 few 16 TRBD1 TRBV19 TGTGCCAGTAGTACCGGGACAGGGGAGGACAATCAGCCCCAGCATTTT CASSTGTGEDNQPQHF
TRBJ2-3 few 12 - TRBV14 TGTGCCAGCGCACTCGGGACAGATACGCAGTATTTT CASALGTDTQYF
TRBJ2-7 many 13 TRBD2 TRBV30 TGTGCCTGGAGTGTCGGGCTAGCGGGCGAGCAGTACTTC CAWSVGLAGEQYF
TRBJ2-1 - 14 - TRBV7-2 TGTGCCGGCAGCTTAGCACTAGCCCACTATGAGCAGTTCTTC CAGSLALAHYEQFF
TRBJ2-1 many 17 - TRBV7-9 TGTGCCAGCAGCTCCCCTGGGGGGCGGGGCCCCTACAATGAGCAGTTCTTC CASSSPGGRGPYNEQFF
TRBJ1-2 many 15 TRBD1 TRBV12-3/TRBV12-4 TGTGCCAGCAGTTTAGCCGGGACAGGGGATCGGGGCTACACCTTC CASSLAGTGDRGYTF
TRBJ2-1 few 17 TRBD2 TRBV14 TGTGCCAGCAGCTTCCGGACTAGCGGGATGCCCCACAATGAGCAGTTCTTC CASSFRTSGMPHNEQFF
TRBJ2-1 - 15 TRBD2 TRBV15 TGTGCCACCGGAATAAGGAGTAGCGGGAGCGATGAGCAGTTCTTC CATGIRSSGSDEQFF
TRBJ2-7 many 13 - TRBV11-3 TGTGCCAGCAGCTTAGATCCAAGCGACGAGCAGTACTTC CASSLDPSDEQYF
TRBJ2-7 - 15 - TRBV6-5 TGTGCCAGCAGTTACCCAGGGGCGCTCTCCCACGAGCAGTACTTC CASSYPGALSHEQYF
TRBJ2-7 many 17 TRBD2 TRBV12-3/TRBV12-4 TGTGCCAGCACCTCACACGGAACTAGCGGGATCCTCGGGCAGCAGTACTTC CASTSHGTSGILGQQYF
TRBJ2-3 - 14 TRBD2 TRBV6-1 TGTGCCAGCAGTGAAGTGGGGGGGTCAGATACGCAGTATTTT CASSEVGGSDTQYF
TRBJ2-7 many 15 - TRBV12-3/TRBV12-4 TGTGCCAGCAGTTCCCTACTAGACAGTTCCTACGAGCAGTACTTC CASSSLLDSSYEQYF
TRBJ2-1 many 16 TRBD2 TRBV3-1 TGTGCCAGCAGACAGACTAGCGGGAGGCAGGCGGATGAGCAGTTCTTC CASRQTSGRQADEQFF
TRBJ1-2 many 15 TRBD1 TRBV27 TGTGCCAGCAGTAAGAGACAGGGAAACAACTATGGCTACACCTTC CASSKRQGNNYGYTF
TRBJ1-5 - 15 - TRBV20-1 TGCAGTGCTAAATCCCCCGGGGGTGGCAATCAGCCCCAGCATTTT CSAKSPGGGNQPQHF
TRBJ2-1 - 13 - TRBV6-4 TGTGCCAGCAGTCCGGGTGTCAACAATGAGCAGTTCTTC CASSPGVNNEQFF
TRBJ2-1 many 16 - TRBV19 TGTGCCAGTAGTATAGATCAACCCCCCTCCTACAATGAGCAGTTCTTC CASSIDQPPSYNEQFF
TRBJ2-1 many 15 - TRBV6-1 TGTGCCAGCAGTGAAACCACAGTCTCCTACAATGAGCAGTTCTTC CASSETTVSYNEQFF
TRBJ1-1 many 15 - TRBV25-1 TGTGCCAGCAGTGAAGGAGTCATATCGTACACTGAAGCTTTCTTT CASSEGVISYTEAFF
TRBJ1-2 few 12 - TRBV5-6 TGTGCCAGCAGCTGGGACGCGGGCGGCTACACCTTC CASSWDAGGYTF
TRBJ2-7 many 15 - TRBV5-1 TGCGCCAGCAGCTTGGCGTCCCAGGGGCCATACGAGCAGTACTTC CASSLASQGPYEQYF
TRBJ2-5 many 13 - TRBV18 TGTGCCAGCTCACCAAGGGTCAAAGAGACCCAGTACTTC CASSPRVKETQYF
TRBJ1-1 many 13 - TRBV2 TGTGCCAGCAATCCTGACATCCACACTGAAGCTTTCTTT CASNPDIHTEAFF